A single TCR beta chain is shown here with its context. This sample is drawn from a study of blood T cell repertoires in COVID-19. On the study more broadly: Acute and convalescent COVID-19 specimens originated in the United States, Italy and Spain. Sources were T cells, B-cell-depleted T cells, or PBMCs; the material itself was cDNA or gDNA.

The CDR3 totals 16 residues. CDR1 and CDR2 (germline): PRHDT, FYEKMQ (reference sequence). With 4 bases removed from V and 3 bases from J, the gap between germline ends came to 18 bases. Original analysis: Estimation of nucleated cell counts was performed using reference gene primer amplification. Assay: immunoSEQ multiplex PCR; the TCRdb copy retains only in-frame clones and omits some. Clone size and the V and J calls come from that table; the DNA yielded D and trimming. The repertoire holds under 200,000 clones, about 86% seen once, with 8% to 10% in the top ten. The sequence came from a man in his sixties with acute or convalescent COVID-19. This chain joins TRBV13 and TRBJ1-1, with a weak D call TRBD1 (5 bases). The sample taken for sequencing was peripheral blood. For the CDR3, the DNA is TGTGCCAGCAGCTCTGCGGGGCCAGGGAAGGACACTGAAGCTTTCTTT. It yields the protein CASSSAGPGKDTEAFF. The variable domain in full, with the rest retrieved from reference TRBV13 and TRBJ1-1, is AAGVIQSPRHLIKEKRETATLKCYPIPRHDTVYWYQQGPGQDPQFLISFYEKMQSDKGSIPDRFSAQQFSDYHSELNMSSLELGDSALYFCASSSAGPGKDTEAFFGQGTRLTVV.